The 9 T cell receptor beta chains in this list originate from one sample, sequenced in a study of Ad26.COV2.S vaccination and SARS-CoV-2 variants. Treatment described: about 20 received Ad26.COV2.S at low or high dose, single or two shots; about 5 received placebo; per-sample allocation not given. Sampling was performed 63 days after the first vaccine or placebo injection. Some clones are missing from TCRdb's copy, which holds only in-frame ones; the method was immunoSEQ multiplex PCR. Of fewer than 500,000 clones detected, around 91% appear once; the ten largest clones hold approximately 4.5%. The source was peripheral blood, collected in a trial of Ad26.COV2.S vaccine versus placebo. The receptors here all came from a person between 18 and 65 years old who received the Ad26.COV2.S COVID-19 vaccine or a placebo.

The rearrangement uses TRBV28 and TRBJ2-1; D is unresolved. This CDR3 contains 14 residues. Between the trimmed V and J ends, which lost 6 bases and 9 bases, there was a span of 18 bases. Germline CDR1 and CDR2: MDHEN and SYDVKM. CDR3 sequence (DNA): TGTGCCAGCAGCCCCCGCGTGGCCCTACCTGAGCAGTTCTTC. Protein sequence: CASSPRVALPEQFF.

V gene TRBV19 combines with J gene TRBJ2-7; 8 bases line up with TRBD1. Germline lookup yields CDR1 LNHDA and CDR2 SQIVND (reference sequence). Trimming took 4 bases from V and 4 from J; bases not matched to a gene: 3. The CDR3 spans 13 residues. CDR3 in amino acids: CASSTGGAYEQYF. In nucleotides, the CDR3 is TGTGCCAGTAGTACAGGGGGCGCGTACGAGCAGTACTTC.

The rearrangement uses TRBV28 and TRBJ2-5; no clear D. Trimming pared 5 bases from V and 5 bases from J, leaving 15 bases between. Germline CDR1 reads MDHEN; CDR2 reads SYDVKM. This CDR3 spans 14 amino acids. The CDR3 spells CASSAQTPGETQYF. The CDR3 DNA is TGTGCCAGCAGTGCACAGACCCCCGGGGAGACCCAGTACTTC.

The gene calls are TRBV5-1 and TRBJ2-7; the match to TRBD1 covers 12 bases. The CDR3 covers 15 residues. Germline trimming cut 4 bases from V and 6 bases from J; bases unmatched to any gene: 8. Germline V gene sequence: CDR1 SGHRS, CDR2 YFSETQ. For the CDR3, the DNA is TGCGCCAGCAGCCTGGTACCGGGACAGGGGGCCGAGCAGTACTTC. Amino acids: CASSLVPGQGAEQYF.

CDR3 in amino acids: CASARGPDTQYF. The CDR3 DNA follows: TGTGCCAGCGCGCGGGGCCCAGATACGCAGTATTTT. The V gene is TRBV6-5, the J gene TRBJ2-3; D may be TRBD2 (6 bases). CDR1 and CDR2 (germline): MNHEY, SVGAGI. The CDR3 has 12 amino acids. The V gene lost 8 bases and the J gene lost 4 bases, with 10 bases spanning the gap.

This clone was picked up one time. This rearrangement joins TRBV20-1 to TRBJ1-1, with 7 bases aligning to TRBD1. CDR1 is DFQATT, CDR2 SNEGSKA, per germline (reference sequence). Trimming cost V 3 bases and J 1 base; bases outside gene matches: 14. The CDR3 is 17 residues long. CDR3 residues: CSASPIQGRGSNTEAFF. CDR3 DNA: TGCAGTGCTAGTCCGATACAGGGGCGTGGGTCGAACACTGAAGCTTTCTTT.

This clone has more than one count but fewer than ten. This chain joins TRBV3-1 (or the pseudogene TRBV3-2) and TRBJ1-5; D not certain. The CDR3 covers 14 residues. Germline V gene sequence: CDR1 LGHDT, CDR2 YNNKEL (reference sequence). The V end was cut by 1 base, the J end by 5 bases, with 9 bases between. CDR3 coding DNA: TGTGCCAGCAGCCAAGGTCCCGTATATCAGCCCCAGCATTTT. Its protein is CASSQGPVYQPQHF.

The gene calls are TRBV2 and TRBJ2-5, with 8 nucleotides matching TRBD1. This CDR3 is built from 15 residues. Unmatched junction bases numbered 8, after V lost 7 bases and J lost 1 base. The germline gives CDR1 SNHLY, CDR2 FYNNEI. Written as DNA, the CDR3 is TGTGCCAGCATGAGGGCAGGGGGCCCCCAAGAGACCCAGTACTTC. Translated, it gives CASMRAGGPQETQYF.

The chain carries TRBV7-2 and TRBJ1-1, with unresolved D. Germline V gives CDR1 SGHTA, CDR2 FQGNSA. This CDR3 is 14 amino acids long. V was shortened by 1 base and J by 6 bases, with 12 bases between the two germline ends. DNA for the CDR3: TGTGCCAGCAGCTTAGTATCGGGGTACTCTGAAGCTTTCTTT. This codes for CASSLVSGYSEAFF.